These 17 T cell receptor beta chains originate from one sample sequenced in a study of CD8+CD57+ T cells in acquired aplastic anemia. Genomic DNA provided the template from which TCR beta VDJ and CDR3 profiles were obtained. TCRdb re-called the reads with MiXCR, one entry per CDR3 protein. The sample lists about 180,000 distinct CDR3 sequences, approximately 46% seen once, with around 2.9% in the top ten. Sample: sorted CD4+, CD8+, or CD8+CD57+ T cells (not recorded which) from PBMCs. These receptors originate from a human donor in good health.

A single count supports this clonotype. The chain combines TRBV2 with TRBJ2-1; 7 bases align to TRBD2. The junction had 5 bases not matched to a gene; V was cut back by 7 bases and J by 2 bases. This CDR3 is 14 amino acids long. Germline V CDR1 and CDR2: SNHLY, FYNNEI. DNA of the CDR3: TGTGCCAGCAAACGACTAGCAGCCTACAATGAGCAGTTCTTC. Amino acid sequence: CASKRLAAYNEQFF.

The rearrangement uses TRBV5-6 and TRBJ2-5; D gene uncertain. CDR3 size: 14 residues. Trimming cost V 0 bases and J 2 bases, with 8 bases left between them. Germline CDR1 SGHDT, CDR2 YYEEEE. The CDR3 coding sequence is TGTGCCAGCAGCTTGGTTTGGGGACAAGAGACCCAGTACTTC. Its protein is CASSLVWGQETQYF. Variable domain in full (rest from reference TRBV5-6 and TRBJ2-5): DAGVTQSPTHLIKTRGQQVTLRCSPKSGHDTVSWYQQALGQGPQFIFQYYEEEERQRGNFPDRFSGHQFPNYSSELNVNALLLGDSALYLCASSLVWGQETQYFGPGTRLLVL.

This clonotype was seen repeatedly, ten times or more. The V and J genes are TRBV3-1 and TRBJ2-5; D is ambiguous. Trimming removed 4 bases from V and 5 bases from J, with 8 bases in between. This CDR3 has 12 residues. The germline V gene encodes CDR1 LGHDT and CDR2 YNNKEL (reference sequence). CDR3 loop: CASSRFWETQYF. CDR3 sequence (DNA): TGTGCCAGCAGCCGGTTTTGGGAGACCCAGTACTTC.

This clonotype was seen a handful of times. A read error is possible here, since a much larger clone lies one base away. The chain uses TRBV24-1 and TRBJ2-2; the D gene is possibly TRBD2 (6 bases). Germline V gives CDR1 KGHDR, CDR2 SFDVKD. V lost 12 bases to trimming and J lost 8 bases, with 12 bases between them. The CDR3 contains 11 residues. The DNA of the CDR3 is TGTGCCGCCTCCCGGGGGGGGGAGCTGTTTTTT. Translated: CAASRGGELFF.

This clonotype was picked up a small number of times. J is TRBJ2-1 and V is TRBV6-5; D may be TRBD1 (8 bases). The CDR3 totals 15 residues. Germline loops: CDR1 MNHEY, CDR2 SVGAGI. Trimming stripped 4 bases from V and 7 bases from J, with 17 bases between. The CDR3 sequence is CASSFGGTGFNEQFF. As DNA, the CDR3 is TGTGCCAGCAGTTTCGGGGGGACAGGATTTAATGAGCAGTTCTTC.

With respect to this clonotype: A much larger clone lies one base from this, so it may be a read error. This chain uses TRBV20-1 with TRBJ2-6, with D possibly matching TRBD2 (6 bases). CDR3 length: 13 residues. In germline, CDR1 is DFQATT, CDR2 SNEGSKA (reference sequence). The CDR3 protein is CSAAYGGASVLTF. The CDR3 DNA reads as TGCAGTGCTGCGTACGGAGGGGCCAGCGTCCTGACTTTC.

The V call is TRBV7-6, the J call TRBJ2-5; no clear D gene. The CDR3 length is 13 residues. Trimming took off 4 bases at V and 1 base at J, with 7 bases between the two ends. Germline CDR1 reads SGHVS; CDR2 reads FNYEAQ. The CDR3 DNA follows: TGTGCCAGCAGCTCGTTGGCCCAAGAGACCCAGTACTTC. Translated: CASSSLAQETQYF.

The V gene is TRBV29-1, the J gene TRBJ2-7, with a possible D match to TRBD1 (7 bases). Germline V lookup: CDR1 SQVTM, CDR2 ANQGSEA. This CDR3 contains 14 residues. V was clipped by 4 bases and J by 2 bases, with 15 bases between them. CDR3 nucleotide sequence: TGCAGCGTTGTAGGAGGGACAGTCACCTACGAGCAGTACTTC. As protein: CSVVGGTVTYEQYF.

This clonotype showed up just a few times. The chain's CDR3 is CASMGTGELFF. Written as DNA, the CDR3 is TGTGCCAGTATGGGAACCGGGGAGCTGTTTTTT. The chain couples TRBV19 to TRBJ2-2; D is undetermined. This CDR3 contains 11 residues. V lost 7 bases to trimming and J lost 5 bases, with 5 bases between them. Germline values: CDR1 LNHDA, CDR2 SQIVND (reference sequence).

With regard to this clonotype: Sequence at one end of the junction differs from germline and may be a read error. The chain couples TRBV6-5 to TRBJ2-6; the D gene is possibly TRBD2 (6 bases). This CDR3 is 16 amino acids long. CDR1 MNHEY and CDR2 SVGAGI come from the germline V gene. The CDR3, as DNA: TGTGCCAGCAGTTACCGACGGGGGACTGGGGTCAACGTCCTGACTTTC. Its protein is CASSYRRGTGVNVLTF.

This clonotype was observed many times. The V call is TRBV7-3, the J call TRBJ2-3; D remains ambiguous. CDR1 is SGHTA, CDR2 FQGTGA, per germline. CDR3 length equals 14 residues. With 1 base removed from V and 6 bases from J, the gap between germline ends came to 11 bases. DNA of the CDR3: TGTGCCAGCAGCTTAAGCATCTTTGATGATACGCAGTATTTT. Protein: CASSLSIFDDTQYF.

Turning to this clonotype: In this CDR3 the conserved last residue, phenylalanine or tryptophan, is missing, so a read error is likely. The DNA is omitted, as the CDR3 cannot be located on it reliably, and the CDR3 follows TCRdb's listing. J is TRBJ2-3 and V is TRBV19; the table's D gene call, TRBD2, was not cross checked with the DNA. Germline V gives CDR1 LNHDA, CDR2 SQIVND (reference sequence). The CDR3 is made up of 9 amino acids, end residues included. CDR3: CANSTGLAG.

Only one count was recorded for this clonotype. The genes are TRBV20-1 and TRBJ1-2; unclear D gene. CDR1 is DFQATT, CDR2 SNEGSKA, per germline (reference sequence). Trimming stripped 2 bases from V and 4 bases from J, with 11 bases between. The CDR3 is 13 amino acids. This chain's CDR3 is CSARTQALYGYTF. The CDR3, as DNA: TGCAGTGCTAGAACTCAGGCGCTCTATGGCTACACCTTC.

This clonotype was observed many times. The rearrangement links TRBV24-1 to TRBJ1-5; D unclear. Deletions cut 5 bases from V and 1 base from J, with 8 bases between. Germline loops: CDR1 KGHDR, CDR2 SFDVKD. CDR3 length: 14 amino acids. CDR3 amino acids: CATSGLGSNQPQHF. DNA for the CDR3: TGTGCCACCAGTGGATTGGGGAGCAATCAGCCCCAGCATTTT.

This clonotype was counted ten times or more. The V gene is TRBV19, the J gene TRBJ2-3; 8 nucleotides agree with TRBD1. The CDR3 extends over 13 amino acids. J gave up 5 bases and V 5 bases, and 3 bases lay outside the gene matches. CDR1 is LNHDA and CDR2 is SQIVND in the germline V gene (reference sequence). CDR3: CASSGQGRDTQYF. In nucleotides, the CDR3 is TGTGCCAGTAGTGGACAGGGTAGAGATACGCAGTATTTT.

With respect to this clonotype: A single base separates this from a much larger clone, so it may be a read error. The chain employs TRBV7-2 and TRBJ1-4, with D unclear. Germline CDR1 reads SGHTA; CDR2 reads FQGNSA. V was shortened by 4 bases and J by 7 bases, with 16 bases between the two germline ends. CDR3 length: 15 amino acids. DNA for the CDR3: TGTGCCAGCAGCTCATCCCGGGGAGGATCTGAAAAACTGTTTTTT. As protein: CASSSSRGGSEKLFF.

This clonotype occurred a few times. The chain employs TRBV10-3 and TRBJ1-2; perhaps TRBD1 as D (6 bases). Trimming took off 10 bases at V and 4 bases at J, with 13 bases between the two ends. The germline V gene encodes CDR1 ENHRY and CDR2 SYGVKD. The CDR3 contains 12 residues. The CDR3 reads CATEGGSYGYTF. CDR3 nucleotides: TGTGCCACCGAGGGGGGGTCCTATGGCTACACCTTC.